This entry lists 27 T cell receptor beta chains sequenced from one sample in a study of cytotoxic CD8 clonotypes in ibrutinib-treated CLL. TCRdb's copy holds only in-frame clones and misses some; the assay was immunoSEQ multiplex PCR. The sample holds about 150,000 clones, more than 75% seen once. The specimen was PBMCs, collected after 24 months of ibrutinib treatment. The receptors come from a human donor with chronic lymphocytic leukemia.

This chain connects TRBV5-4 to TRBJ2-2; D call uncertain. Germline V CDR1 and CDR2: SGHNT, YYREEE (reference sequence). CDR3 length: 12 amino acids. V was shortened by 3 bases and J by 2 bases, with 2 bases between the two germline ends. The CDR3 is CASSSNTGELFF. DNA of the CDR3: TGTGCCAGCAGCTCAAACACCGGGGAGCTGTTTTTT.

The V call is TRBV6-6, the J call TRBJ1-2, with a tentative D call TRBD1 (5 bases). This CDR3 comprises 14 residues. V lost 2 bases, J lost 6 bases, and 13 bases lay in between. Germline-derived CDR1 and CDR2 are MNHNY and SVGAGI (reference sequence). In DNA, the CDR3 is TGTGCCAGCAGTTACGGGCAGGGAGGGGATGGCTACACCTTC. Translated, it gives CASSYGQGGDGYTF.

The chain recombines TRBV7-3 with TRBJ1-3; TRBD1 aligns across 10 bases. The CDR3 contains 15 residues. The trim removed 5 bases at V and 3 bases at J, leaving 4 bases unmatched. Germline loops: CDR1 SGHTA, CDR2 FQGTGA. CDR3 nucleotides: TGTGCCAGCAGCCCCCGGACAGGGGGTGGAAACACCATATATTTT. Translating it yields CASSPRTGGGNTIYF.

The chain is built from TRBV28 and TRBJ2-3, with D possibly matching TRBD1 (6 bases). Trimming removed 6 bases from V and 3 bases from J, with 19 bases in between. The V gene's germline CDR1 is MDHEN and CDR2 SYDVKM. This CDR3 region has 16 residues. The CDR3: CASSWGQARGTDTQYF. In DNA form, the CDR3 reads TGTGCCAGCAGCTGGGGGCAGGCCCGGGGTACAGATACGCAGTATTTT.

This clone was detected a few times. This chain uses TRBV30 with TRBJ1-1; D may be TRBD1 (5 bases). The V end was cut by 1 base, the J end by 1 base, with 10 bases between. The CDR3 contains 14 residues. Germline values: CDR1 GTSNPN, CDR2 SVGIG (reference sequence). The DNA for the CDR3 is TGTGCCTGGAGTGACTGGGACCGGAACACTGAAGCTTTCTTT. It translates to CAWSDWDRNTEAFF. Based on the CDR3 plus reference TRBV30 and TRBJ1-1, the full variable domain is SQTIHQWPATLVQPVGSPLSLECTVEGTSNPNLYWYRQAAGRGLQLLFYSVGIGQISSEVPQNLSASRPQDRQFILSSKKLLLSDSGFYLCAWSDWDRNTEAFFGQGTRLTVV.

This sequence joins TRBV2 and TRBJ2-5; no firm D call. The V end lost 1 base, the J end lost 1 base, and 7 bases lay between the germline ends. Germline loops: CDR1 SNHLY, CDR2 FYNNEI. The CDR3 is 14 residues long. The DNA of the CDR3 is TGTGCCAGCAGTGAAGGGCTCAGCCAAGAGACCCAGTACTTC. Protein product: CASSEGLSQETQYF.

CDR3 protein: CAISGLAASTDTQYF. CDR3 coding DNA: TGTGCCATCAGCGGACTAGCGGCTAGCACAGATACGCAGTATTTT. J is TRBJ2-3 and V is TRBV10-3; 10 bases fit TRBD2. With 6 bases clipped from V and 0 bases from J, the junction kept 3 bases outside the gene matches. Germline V gene data show CDR1 as ENHRY and CDR2 as SYGVKD. The CDR3 has 15 amino acids.

The CDR3 sequence is CASSVLFGTGVSGANVLTF. CDR3 in DNA: TGTGCCAGCAGCGTACTTTTCGGGACAGGGGTTTCTGGGGCCAACGTCCTGACTTTC. V is TRBV9 and J is TRBJ2-6, with TRBD1 identical over 10 bases. V was pared by 1 base and J by 1 base, with 8 bases of the junction left unmatched. This CDR3 region has 19 residues. Per germline, CDR1 SGDLS and CDR2 YYNGEE.

J is TRBJ2-5 and V is TRBV7-9; D remains ambiguous. The CDR3 runs 14 residues. CDR1 SEHNR and CDR2 FQNEAQ come from the germline V gene (reference sequence). Trimming cost V 1 base and J 2 bases, with 8 bases left between them. DNA for the CDR3: TGTGCCAGCAGCTTAGGGTACACACAAGAGACCCAGTACTTC. This translates into CASSLGYTQETQYF.

The chain carries TRBV6-5 and TRBJ2-1; no clear D. Between the trimmed V and J ends, which lost 8 bases and 4 bases, there was a span of 18 bases. Germline CDR1 is MNHEY and CDR2 is SVGAGI. The CDR3 sequence is 15 residues long. The CDR3 nucleotides are TGTGCCAGCGGCCCCCTCAGTGCCTGGTACAATGAGCAGTTCTTC. Protein: CASGPLSAWYNEQFF.

The chain carries TRBV9 and TRBJ2-2, with D maybe TRBD2 (6 bases). This CDR3 spans 17 amino acids. The V end lost 0 bases, the J end lost 4 bases, and 16 bases lay between the germline ends. The germline gives CDR1 SGDLS, CDR2 YYNGEE. The CDR3 region is CASSVGTGPGGTGELFF. In DNA form, the CDR3 reads TGTGCCAGCAGCGTAGGCACCGGGCCCGGGGGCACCGGGGAGCTGTTTTTT.

The chain uses TRBV5-1 and TRBJ2-7; 7 positions match TRBD1. CDR1 is SGHRS, CDR2 YFSETQ, per germline. V lost 4 bases, J lost 6 bases, and 10 bases stayed unmatched. The CDR3 spans 14 residues. The CDR3 loop reads CASSVDFRQGEQYF. The DNA for the CDR3 is TGCGCCAGCAGCGTGGACTTCCGACAGGGCGAGCAGTACTTC. Drawing the rest from reference TRBV5-1 and TRBJ2-7, the complete variable domain is KAGVTQTPRYLIKTRGQQVTLSCSPISGHRSVSWYQQTPGQGLQFLFEYFSETQRNKGNFPGRFSGRQFSNSRSEMNVSTLELGDSALYLCASSVDFRQGEQYFGPGTRLTVT.

This clone was seen ten or more times. V is TRBV2 and J is TRBJ1-1; D uncertain. V lost 7 bases to trimming and J lost 0 bases, with 12 bases between them. The germline V gene encodes CDR1 SNHLY and CDR2 FYNNEI. This CDR3 is built from 14 residues. CDR3 residues: CASIGSEMNTEAFF. The DNA of the CDR3 is TGTGCCAGCATTGGGTCGGAGATGAACACTGAAGCTTTCTTT.

DNA of the CDR3: TGCGCCAGCAGCCAAGCGCAGGGGTCCCATAATTGGGATACGCAGTATTTT. It yields the protein CASSQAQGSHNWDTQYF. V is TRBV4-3 and J is TRBJ2-3; a weak D match, TRBD1 (6 bases). V lost 1 base and J 6 bases, leaving 20 bases between the germline ends. The germline V gene encodes CDR1 LGHNA and CDR2 YSLEER. This CDR3 contains 17 residues.

The CDR3 region is CATLPAGQGLETQYF. CDR3 coding DNA: TGTGCCACCTTACCGGCGGGACAGGGCTTAGAGACCCAGTACTTC. This sequence joins TRBV27 and TRBJ2-5; TRBD1 aligns across 9 bases. The V and J ends lost 10 bases and 4 bases, in that order; junction bases with no gene match: 13. The CDR3 is made up of 15 amino acids. The V gene's germline CDR1 is MNHEY and CDR2 SMNVEV (reference sequence).

The chain is built from TRBV10-2 and TRBJ1-1; D may be TRBD1 (6 bases). The CDR3 is 14 amino acids. V was cut by 9 bases and J by 6 bases, with 20 bases left in between. Germline assignment: CDR1 WSHSY and CDR2 SAAADI. Here the CDR3 reads CASRDNAGIAEAFF. CDR3 nucleotide sequence: TGCGCCAGTAGGGACAACGCGGGTATAGCTGAAGCTTTCTTT.

The chain has TRBV6-5 and TRBJ2-7; the match to TRBD2 covers 8 bases. Germline CDR1 reads MNHEY; CDR2 reads SVGAGI. J lost 0 bases, V lost 7 bases, and 5 bases had no gene match. The CDR3 runs to 14 residues. Written as DNA, the CDR3 is TGTGCCAGCACCCGGGGGGGGGCCTCCTACGAGCAGTACTTC. Translating it yields CASTRGGASYEQYF.

The chain has TRBV18 and TRBJ2-7; maybe TRBD2 (5 bases). V lost 3 bases to trimming and J lost 0 bases, with 18 bases between them. The CDR3 loop spans 17 amino acids. Germline CDR1 KGHSH, CDR2 LQKENI. CDR3: CASSPDVVGLSSYEQYF. For the CDR3, the DNA is TGTGCCAGCTCACCGGATGTGGTTGGACTGAGCTCCTACGAGCAGTACTTC.

This sequence joins TRBV19 and TRBJ2-3, with 13 bases fitting TRBD2. Per the germline V gene, CDR1 is LNHDA and CDR2 is SQIVND (reference sequence). This CDR3 is 16 amino acids long. V was clipped by 6 bases and J by 5 bases; unmatched bases: 8. Written as DNA, the CDR3 is TGTGCCAGTAGCCCTACTAGCGGGGGGGGAGGAGATACGCAGTATTTT. Protein sequence: CASSPTSGGGGDTQYF.

This chain links TRBV29-1 with TRBJ2-7; TRBD1 or TRBD2 may be the D gene (6 bases each). The CDR3 length is 13 residues. The germline CDR1 and CDR2 sequences are SQVTM and ANQGSEA. V lost 1 base, J lost 7 bases, and 14 bases lay in between. The CDR3 region is CSVEGRGPGEQYF. The DNA of the CDR3 is TGCAGCGTTGAAGGCCGGGGGCCGGGGGAGCAGTACTTC.

This rearrangement joins TRBV6-5 to TRBJ2-7, with D possibly matching TRBD1 (8 bases). Germline assignment: CDR1 MNHEY and CDR2 SVGAGI. CDR3 size: 13 residues. The ends were cut back, 7 bases at V and 7 bases at J, with 17 bases in the middle. CDR3 nucleotide sequence: TGTGCCAGCACCACAGGGGGGGCCTGGGAGCAGTACTTC. Its translation is CASTTGGAWEQYF.

The CDR3 bases are TGTGCCAGCTCCGAACCCGGGAGGGGAAATCAGCCCCAGCATTTT. It yields the protein CASSEPGRGNQPQHF. The rearrangement joins TRBV6-5 to TRBJ1-5; D possibly corresponds to TRBD1 (5 bases). Trimming shortened V by 8 bases and J by 4 bases, and 18 bases separated the two germline ends. The CDR3 length is 15 residues. Germline assignment: CDR1 MNHEY and CDR2 SVGAGI.

In the case of this clone: One base away lies a much larger clone, so this may be a sequencing read error. The sample holds other DNA sequences that translate to the same CDR3. The chain's CDR3 is CASSQEGGNTEAFF. Written as DNA, the CDR3 is TGTGCCAGCAGCCAAGAGGGGGGGAACACTGAAGCTTTCTTT. This chain connects TRBV4-2 to TRBJ1-1; maybe TRBD1 (5 bases). This CDR3 contains 14 residues. V gave up 0 bases and J gave up 1 base, with 6 bases separating them. CDR1 and CDR2 (germline): LGHNA, YNFKEQ.

The V and J genes are TRBV4-2 and TRBJ1-6; the D gene is possibly TRBD1 (5 bases). The ends were cut back, 1 base at V and 6 bases at J, with 10 bases in the middle. CDR3 length: 15 amino acids. The germline V gene has CDR1 LGHNA and CDR2 YNFKEQ. The CDR3 bases are TGTGCCAGCAGCCAAGCCCCAGACAGTAATTCACCCCTCCACTTT. Encoded protein: CASSQAPDSNSPLHF.

For the CDR3, the DNA is TGTGCCAGCAGTAAGAGACAGGGGAACTATGGCTACACCTTC. This encodes CASSKRQGNYGYTF. The rearrangement uses TRBV27 and TRBJ1-2; 8 bases line up with TRBD1. CDR1 is MNHEY, CDR2 SMNVEV, per germline (reference sequence). V lost 5 bases and J lost 2; bases outside the gene matches: 4. There are 14 residues in the CDR3.

The rearrangement uses TRBV28 and TRBJ2-2, with D hard to call. Germline V CDR1 and CDR2: MDHEN, SYDVKM. With 1 base removed from V and 1 base from J, the gap between germline ends came to 10 bases. The CDR3 is 16 residues long. CDR3 in amino acids: CASSLSGLGNTGELFF. CDR3 bases: TGTGCCAGCAGTTTATCCGGGCTTGGGAACACCGGGGAGCTGTTTTTT. The complete variable domain, with remaining parts taken from reference TRBV28 and TRBJ2-2, reads DVKVTQSSRYLVKRTGEKVFLECVQDMDHENMFWYRQDPGLGLRLIYFSYDVKMKEKGDIPEGYSVSREKKERFSLILESASTNQTSMYLCASSLSGLGNTGELFFGEGSRLTVL.

This clone has a handful of counts. The sample contains more than one DNA sequence encoding this CDR3. V is TRBV20-1 and J is TRBJ1-1; D unresolved. Trimming removed 4 bases at V and 2 bases at J, with 5 bases between. Looked up from germline, CDR1 is DFQATT and CDR2 is SNEGSKA (reference sequence). This CDR3 spans 11 amino acids. The CDR3 loop is CSATGNTEAFF. DNA of the CDR3: TGCAGTGCTACAGGCAACACTGAAGCTTTCTTT.